The 21 T cell receptor beta chains below were found in one sample sequenced in a study of shared clonotypes between healthy human individuals. Clones were read by immunoSEQ multiplex PCR, and TCRdb kept only the in-frame ones, dropping some. The sample includes 1.5 million to 2.5 million clones, about 95% of them seen just once. Naive CD8 cells were CD45RO-negative, positively selected for CCR7, excluding terminally differentiated effector memory CD45RA+ cells. Material for sequencing was naive CD8+ T cells sorted from blood. The receptor set was obtained from a man aged 18-30 years in good health.

The count of this clone is one. This rearrangement joins TRBV5-1 to TRBJ2-7; 8 bases line up with TRBD1. The V gene's germline CDR1 is SGHRS and CDR2 YFSETQ. The CDR3 sequence is 15 residues long. The V gene end was trimmed by 0 bases and the J gene end by 5 bases; junction bases not matched to a gene: 7. DNA of the CDR3: TGCGCCAGCAGCTTGGCCAGGGGGCTTTCCCACGAGCAGTACTTC. It translates to CASSLARGLSHEQYF.

The chain recombines TRBV10-3 with TRBJ2-1; 8 bases are a match to TRBD2. Trimming at V came to 2 bases and at J to 0 bases, leaving 18 bases not matched to a gene. Germline V gene data show CDR1 as ENHRY and CDR2 as SYGVKD. The CDR3 covers 21 residues. The CDR3 is CAISEPPQEWREESSYNEQFF. For the CDR3, the DNA is TGTGCCATCAGTGAGCCCCCCCAGGAGTGGCGGGAGGAGAGCTCCTACAATGAGCAGTTCTTC.

The J gene is TRBJ1-1, the V gene TRBV27; no definite D call. V dropped 3 bases and J dropped 3 bases, with 8 bases sitting between them. The CDR3 loop spans 13 amino acids. Per germline, CDR1 MNHEY and CDR2 SMNVEV (reference sequence). The CDR3 coding sequence is TGTGCCAGCAGTTTGGGAGCTTACACTGAAGCTTTCTTT. Its protein is CASSLGAYTEAFF.

The chain joins TRBV27 to TRBJ2-3, with 7 nucleotides matching TRBD1. The CDR3 covers 15 residues. V lost 3 bases and J lost 4; bases outside the gene matches: 7. Germline loops: CDR1 MNHEY, CDR2 SMNVEV (reference sequence). The CDR3 nucleotides read TGTGCCAGCAGTTTCGCGACAGGGAGTGCAGATACGCAGTATTTT. It yields the protein CASSFATGSADTQYF.

The chain joins TRBV18 to TRBJ2-7, with D possibly TRBD1 on 6 matching bases. The germline V gene has CDR1 KGHSH and CDR2 LQKENI. The CDR3 sequence is 15 residues long. Trimming shortened V by 3 bases and J by 1 base, and 13 bases separated the two germline ends. The CDR3 region has the DNA TGTGCCAGCTCACCGGACGTAGGGGGATCCTACGAGCAGTACTTC. This translates into CASSPDVGGSYEQYF.

The J gene is TRBJ2-1, the V gene TRBV28, with 14 bases lining up with TRBD2. Germline assignment: CDR1 MDHEN and CDR2 SYDVKM. CDR3 length: 17 residues. Unmatched junction bases numbered 7, after V lost 5 bases and J lost 4 bases. CDR3 nucleotide sequence: TGTGCCAGCAGTCTCAGGACTAGCGGGGGGCCTTACAATGAGCAGTTCTTC. It specifies CASSLRTSGGPYNEQFF. Together with reference TRBV28 and TRBJ2-1, the CDR3 gives the full variable domain: DVKVTQSSRYLVKRTGEKVFLECVQDMDHENMFWYRQDPGLGLRLIYFSYDVKMKEKGDIPEGYSVSREKKERFSLILESASTNQTSMYLCASSLRTSGGPYNEQFFGPGTRLTVL.

This clone was seen only a few times. This sequence joins TRBV4-1 and TRBJ2-7, with TRBD1 matching 10 bases. The CDR3 has 14 residues. J was trimmed by 5 bases and V by 1 base; bases with no gene match: 2. From germline, CDR1 is MGHRA and CDR2 YSYEKL. The chain's CDR3 is CASSQAGTGDEQYF. CDR3 nucleotides: TGCGCCAGCAGCCAAGCCGGGACAGGGGACGAGCAGTACTTC.

The J gene is TRBJ2-7, the V gene TRBV19, with a possible D match to TRBD1 (6 bases). Germline CDR1 reads LNHDA; CDR2 reads SQIVND (reference sequence). The CDR3 spans 14 residues. Trimming removed 7 bases from V and 1 base from J, with 14 bases in between. DNA of the CDR3: TGTGCCAGTACCCTGGGGGCGGGTTCCTACGAGCAGTACTTC. This encodes CASTLGAGSYEQYF.

The chain combines TRBV11-2 with TRBJ2-7, with 7 bases identical to TRBD2. CDR1 and CDR2 from the germline V gene are SGHAT and FQNNGV. Losses at the gene ends were 1 base for V and 5 bases for J; bases not matched to a gene: 14. CDR3 length equals 17 residues. The DNA of the CDR3 is TGTGCCAGCAGCTTAGTGGGAGGGAGAGGGAGAGGCGACGAGCAGTACTTC. This sequence encodes CASSLVGGRGRGDEQYF.

This chain joins TRBV30 and TRBJ1-2, with a possible D match to TRBD1 (6 bases). The CDR3 has 12 residues. Deletions cut 1 base from V and 8 bases from J, with 11 bases between. Germline CDR1 GTSNPN, CDR2 SVGIG (reference sequence). For the CDR3, the DNA is TGTGCCTGGAGTGCAGGGGAGGGCGGCTACACCTTC. Translating it yields CAWSAGEGGYTF.

The genes are TRBV13 and TRBJ1-4; D is unresolved. Trimming took 6 bases from V and 5 from J, leaving 19 bases between them. From germline, CDR1 is PRHDT and CDR2 FYEKMQ (reference sequence). The CDR3 is 16 amino acids. CDR3 loop: CASSSTNAAWNEKLFF. CDR3 nucleotide sequence: TGTGCCAGCAGTTCTACAAATGCGGCTTGGAATGAAAAACTGTTTTTT.

The chain employs TRBV7-8 and TRBJ2-7; no definite D call. The CDR3 has 13 amino acids. The V end was cut by 5 bases, the J end by 3 bases, with 11 bases between. Germline lookup yields CDR1 SGHVS and CDR2 FQNEAQ. CDR3: CASSPPHSYEQYF. The CDR3 nucleotides are TGTGCCAGCAGCCCCCCCCACAGCTACGAGCAGTACTTC.

The chain employs TRBV13 and TRBJ2-1; 8 nucleotides match TRBD2. The germline gives CDR1 PRHDT, CDR2 FYEKMQ (reference sequence). This CDR3 contains 15 residues. V was clipped by 7 bases and J by 5 bases; unmatched bases: 10. The chain's CDR3 is CASTRTSGGNNEQFF. The DNA for the CDR3 is TGTGCCAGCACCCGTACTAGCGGCGGCAACAATGAGCAGTTCTTC.

V and J are TRBV29-1 and TRBJ2-3; D uncertain. This CDR3 is built from 16 residues. V shed 1 base and J shed 2 bases, with 16 bases lying between them. Looked up from germline, CDR1 is SQVTM and CDR2 is ANQGSEA. This chain's CDR3 is CSVEGLSDTFTDTQYF. The DNA for the CDR3 is TGCAGCGTTGAAGGGCTTTCCGACACTTTCACAGATACGCAGTATTTT.

A single count supports this clone. The genes are TRBV5-1 and TRBJ2-7; 13 bases fit TRBD2. CDR1 is SGHRS, CDR2 YFSETQ, per germline. V lost 0 bases to trimming and J lost 5 bases; unmatched junction nucleotides: 8. The CDR3 spans 17 residues. As DNA, the CDR3 is TGCGCCAGCAGCTTGGTGGGGACTAGCGGGGAGGAGGACGAGCAGTACTTC. Encoded protein: CASSLVGTSGEEDEQYF.

The chain recombines TRBV7-8 with TRBJ2-1, with 8 bases fitting TRBD2. Germline V CDR1 and CDR2: SGHVS, FQNEAQ. The CDR3 has 19 residues. V lost 5 bases and J lost 4; bases outside the gene matches: 19. CDR3 sequence (DNA): TGTGCCAGCAGCAAGCTAGACTCTAGCGGGTCATTCAATTACAATGAGCAGTTCTTC. It codes for CASSKLDSSGSFNYNEQFF.

This clone showed up just once. This chain uses TRBV11-2 with TRBJ2-7; TRBD1 matches 9 bases. Per germline, CDR1 SGHAT and CDR2 FQNNGV. The CDR3 length is 14 residues. Trimming at V came to 5 bases and at J to 3 bases, leaving 5 bases not matched to a gene. CDR3 amino acids: CASSQGQGNYEQYF. CDR3 DNA sequence: TGTGCCAGCAGCCAGGGACAGGGCAACTACGAGCAGTACTTC.

V usage is TRBV4-1 and J usage is TRBJ2-5, with 11 bases identical to TRBD1. In germline, CDR1 is MGHRA, CDR2 YSYEKL. The CDR3 spans 16 residues. V was pared by 0 bases and J by 3 bases, with 3 bases of the junction left unmatched. CDR3 in amino acids: CASSQDRDRGEETQYF. The CDR3, as DNA: TGCGCCAGCAGCCAAGATCGGGACAGGGGGGAAGAGACCCAGTACTTC.

J is TRBJ2-1 and V is TRBV6-5; D is unresolved. Trimming took off 0 bases at V and 7 bases at J, with 7 bases between the two ends. The CDR3 is 13 residues long. Germline V CDR1 and CDR2: MNHEY, SVGAGI. CDR3 bases: TGTGCCAGCAGTTACTCTAGTCAGAATGAGCAGTTCTTC. It translates to CASSYSSQNEQFF.

The chain has TRBV7-9 and TRBJ1-4; D call uncertain. The CDR3 has 17 amino acids. With 5 bases removed from V and 0 bases from J, the gap between germline ends came to 16 bases. The germline V gene has CDR1 SEHNR and CDR2 FQNEAQ (reference sequence). The CDR3 loop is CASSGSVGDATNEKLFF. The CDR3 DNA reads TGTGCCAGCAGCGGATCGGTCGGGGATGCAACTAATGAAAAACTGTTTTTT.

The chain joins TRBV7-9 to TRBJ1-5; D remains unclear. The germline V gene has CDR1 SEHNR and CDR2 FQNEAQ (reference sequence). The CDR3 consists of 17 residues. V was cut by 1 base and J by 0 bases, with 13 bases left in between. This CDR3 reads CASSLEYAAYSNQPQHF. In nucleotides, the CDR3 is TGTGCCAGCAGCTTAGAATATGCTGCGTATAGCAATCAGCCCCAGCATTTT. Full variable domain (missing parts from reference TRBV7-9 and TRBJ1-5): DTGVSQNPRHKITKRGQNVTFRCDPISEHNRLYWYRQTLGQGPEFLTYFQNEAQLEKSRLLSDRFSAERPKGSFSTLEIQRTEQGDSAMYLCASSLEYAAYSNQPQHFGDGTRLSIL.